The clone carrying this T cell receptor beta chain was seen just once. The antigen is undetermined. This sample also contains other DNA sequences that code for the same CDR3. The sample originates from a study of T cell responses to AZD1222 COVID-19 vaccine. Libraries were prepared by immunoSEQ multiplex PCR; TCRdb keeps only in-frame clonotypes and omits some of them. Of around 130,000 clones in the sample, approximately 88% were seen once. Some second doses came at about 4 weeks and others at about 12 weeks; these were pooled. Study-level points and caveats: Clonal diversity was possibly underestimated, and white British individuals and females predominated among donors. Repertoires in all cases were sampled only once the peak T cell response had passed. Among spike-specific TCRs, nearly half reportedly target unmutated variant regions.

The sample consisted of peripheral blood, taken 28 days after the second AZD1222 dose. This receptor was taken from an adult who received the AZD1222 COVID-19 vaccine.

The CDR3 is CASSPLQGGETQYF. The CDR3 region has the DNA TGCGCCAGCAGCCCGCTACAGGGGGGAGAGACCCAGTACTTC. The J gene is TRBJ2-5, the V gene TRBV5-1, with 8 positions matching TRBD1. CDR3 length: 14 amino acids. J was trimmed by 4 bases and V by 4 bases; bases with no gene match: 6. Germline assignment: CDR1 SGHRS and CDR2 YFSETQ.